Below are 17 T cell receptor beta chains sequenced from a single sample in a study of control samples from healthy donors and cancer patients. Generated by immunoSEQ multiplex PCR, the TCRdb table keeps only in-frame clones and is missing some. The sample shows about 130,000 clones, 75% to 95% of them seen only once. Sample: blood. These receptors were obtained from a man aged 40-49 years in good health.

This chain links TRBV27 with TRBJ2-1, with D possibly called TRBD1 or TRBD2 (6 bases each). The germline V gene has CDR1 MNHEY and CDR2 SMNVEV (reference sequence). The CDR3 runs 14 residues. Trimming shortened V by 5 bases and J by 7 bases, and 15 bases separated the two germline ends. The CDR3 nucleotides read TGTGCCAGCAGTGCCTGGGGGGCCCCGAATGAGCAGTTCTTC. Encoded protein: CASSAWGAPNEQFF.

Only a few counts were recorded for this clone. This chain's CDR3 is CASSQERGVYNEQFF. As DNA, the CDR3 is TGCGCCAGCAGTCAAGAGCGGGGGGTCTACAATGAGCAGTTCTTC. The genes are TRBV10-1 and TRBJ2-1; 9 bases agree with TRBD2. The germline CDR1 and CDR2 sequences are WNHNN and SYGVQD (reference sequence). The CDR3 extends over 15 amino acids. J gave up 3 bases and V 5 bases, and 5 bases lay outside the gene matches.

The chain employs TRBV27 and TRBJ2-7, with D uncertain. This CDR3 contains 18 residues. Per the germline V gene, CDR1 is MNHEY and CDR2 is SMNVEV (reference sequence). V lost 0 bases and J 6 bases, leaving 24 bases between the germline ends. The CDR3 nucleotides read TGTGCCAGCAGTTTATCGGGCAGCGCCGGAAATGTTTTTCGCGAGCAGTACTTC. Its protein product is CASSLSGSAGNVFREQYF.

CDR3 sequence: CASSSHRTSYNEQFF. Written as DNA, the CDR3 is TGTGCCAGCAGCTCCCACCGGACTAGTTACAATGAGCAGTTCTTC. This chain connects TRBV7-2 to TRBJ2-1; 7 nucleotides agree with TRBD2. Germline V lookup: CDR1 SGHTA, CDR2 FQGNSA. This CDR3 has 15 residues. With 4 bases clipped from V and 4 bases from J, the junction kept 7 bases outside the gene matches. Based on the CDR3 plus reference TRBV7-2 and TRBJ2-1, the full variable domain is GAGVSQSPSNKVTEKGKDVELRCDPISGHTALYWYRQSLGQGLEFLIYFQGNSAPDKSGLPSDRFSAERTGGSVSTLTIQRTQQEDSAVYLCASSSHRTSYNEQFFGPGTRLTVL.

The V gene is TRBV6-1, the J gene TRBJ2-4; 7 bases line up with TRBD2. The CDR3 has 16 residues. Trimming at V came to 2 bases and at J to 0 bases, leaving 4 bases not matched to a gene. In germline, CDR1 is MNHNS, CDR2 SASEGT. This CDR3 is CASSETPGGAKNIQYF. CDR3 bases: TGTGCCAGCAGTGAAACTCCGGGGGGAGCCAAAAACATTCAGTACTTC.

The rearrangement links TRBV5-4 to TRBJ2-1, with TRBD1 identical over 7 bases. The CDR3 runs 12 residues. The germline gives CDR1 SGHNT, CDR2 YYREEE (reference sequence). V dropped 3 bases and J dropped 13; count of bases not matched to a gene: 7. CDR3 in DNA: TGTGCCAGCAGCTACGACAGGGTGGTACAGTTCTTC. This gives the protein CASSYDRVVQFF.

V gene TRBV19 combines with J gene TRBJ2-7; D possibly corresponds to TRBD1 (5 bases). The CDR3 sequence is 13 residues long. Germline CDR1 reads LNHDA; CDR2 reads SQIVND (reference sequence). Trimming took 1 base from V and 7 from J, leaving 11 bases between them. The CDR3 here is CASSIAQGVEQYF. The CDR3, as DNA: TGTGCCAGTAGTATAGCCCAGGGCGTTGAGCAGTACTTC.

V gene TRBV7-9 combines with J gene TRBJ2-2, with 8 bases identical to TRBD1. This CDR3 region has 15 residues. V dropped 5 bases and J dropped 6; count of bases not matched to a gene: 8. Germline CDR1 SEHNR, CDR2 FQNEAQ (reference sequence). CDR3: CASSRTGGFSGELFF. The CDR3 bases are TGTGCCAGCAGCAGAACAGGGGGGTTTTCCGGGGAGCTGTTTTTT.

The chain employs TRBV28 and TRBJ1-2; D may be TRBD1 (6 bases). V was pared by 5 bases and J by 0 bases, with 25 bases between. Germline loops: CDR1 MDHEN, CDR2 SYDVKM. The CDR3 length is 19 residues. CDR3 residues: CASSPLYRETFLANYGYTF. As DNA, the CDR3 is TGTGCCAGCAGTCCACTATACAGGGAAACCTTTTTAGCTAACTATGGCTACACCTTC.

This sequence joins TRBV12-5 and TRBJ2-1, with D unresolved. The CDR3 extends over 15 amino acids. With 1 base removed from V and 0 bases from J, the gap between germline ends came to 7 bases. In germline, CDR1 is LGHNT, CDR2 FRNRAP. DNA for the CDR3: TGTGCTAGTGGTTTGGGGGTCGGCTCCTACAATGAGCAGTTCTTC. Its translation: CASGLGVGSYNEQFF.

The chain employs TRBV2 and TRBJ2-1; D remains ambiguous. Trimming left V 4 bases short and J 2 bases short, with 18 bases between. Germline CDR1 SNHLY, CDR2 FYNNEI. CDR3 length: 17 amino acids. The CDR3 region is CASSVFSGVDTYNEQFF. For the CDR3, the DNA is TGTGCCAGCAGTGTTTTTTCGGGCGTCGACACCTACAATGAGCAGTTCTTC. The whole variable domain, remainder taken from reference TRBV2 and TRBJ2-1, is EPEVTQTPSHQVTQMGQEVILRCVPISNHLYFYWYRQILGQKVEFLVSFYNNEISEKSEIFDDQFSVERPDGSNFTLKIRSTKLEDSAMYFCASSVFSGVDTYNEQFFGPGTRLTVL.

J is TRBJ2-7 and V is TRBV20-1; possibly TRBD1 for D (6 bases). Germline assignment: CDR1 DFQATT and CDR2 SNEGSKA (reference sequence). The CDR3 spans 11 residues. Trimming took 3 bases from V and 6 from J, leaving 9 bases between them. The CDR3 protein is CSARRGGEQYF. The CDR3 nucleotides read TGCAGTGCTAGGCGAGGGGGCGAGCAGTACTTC.

The chain joins TRBV13 to TRBJ1-2; perhaps TRBD1 as D (6 bases). The germline V gene has CDR1 PRHDT and CDR2 FYEKMQ (reference sequence). The V end was cut by 3 bases, the J end by 7 bases, with 9 bases between. The length of the CDR3 is 12 residues. The CDR3 DNA reads TGTGCCAGCAGCTTCACAGGGATTGGCTACACCTTC. It encodes CASSFTGIGYTF. The variable domain in full, with the rest retrieved from reference TRBV13 and TRBJ1-2, is AAGVIQSPRHLIKEKRETATLKCYPIPRHDTVYWYQQGPGQDPQFLISFYEKMQSDKGSIPDRFSAQQFSDYHSELNMSSLELGDSALYFCASSFTGIGYTFGSGTRLTVV.

The CDR3 loop reads CASSYKRGTGNTIYF. The DNA of the CDR3 is TGTGCCAGCAGTTACAAAAGGGGGACTGGAAACACCATATATTTT. This chain connects TRBV6-5 to TRBJ1-3; D is possibly TRBD1 (6 bases). V gave up 2 bases and J gave up 2 bases, with 10 bases separating them. The CDR3 loop spans 15 amino acids. Germline V gene sequence: CDR1 MNHEY, CDR2 SVGAGI.

This rearrangement joins TRBV18 to TRBJ2-7; D possibly corresponds to TRBD2 (6 bases). The germline CDR1 and CDR2 sequences are KGHSH and LQKENI. The CDR3 consists of 15 residues. The V end was cut by 0 bases, the J end by 5 bases, with 14 bases between. CDR3 bases: TGTGCCAGCTCACCACCCCCCTCGGCGGGGAACGAGCAGTACTTC. Translated: CASSPPPSAGNEQYF.

The V and J genes are TRBV7-3 and TRBJ2-5; possible D gene TRBD2, 5 bases. This CDR3 comprises 11 residues. Trimming cost V 5 bases and J 4 bases, with 5 bases left between them. Per germline, CDR1 SGHTA and CDR2 FQGTGA. In nucleotides, the CDR3 is TGTGCCAGCAGCGAGGGAGAGACCCAGTACTTC. Its protein product is CASSEGETQYF.

The rearrangement joins TRBV2 to TRBJ2-7; TRBD1 or TRBD2 may be the D gene (7 bases each). This CDR3 has 14 residues. The germline V gene encodes CDR1 SNHLY and CDR2 FYNNEI. V lost 6 bases and J lost 3, with 15 bases in between. In DNA form, the CDR3 reads TGTGCCAGCAGCGAACAGGGGAGGGACTACGAGCAGTACTTC. Residues: CASSEQGRDYEQYF.